Sequencing of this T cell receptor beta chain was carried out in a study of blood T cell repertoires in COVID-19. Profiling relied on immunoSEQ multiplex PCR, and the TCRdb table lists in-frame clones only, not all of them. The data contain about 140,000 clones, over 75% of them singletons. The CDR3 runs 15 residues. Trimming shortened V by 1 base and J by 0 bases, and 10 bases separated the two germline ends. CDR1 is MNHEY and CDR2 is SVGEGT in the germline V gene. The rearrangement links TRBV6-2 or TRBV6-3 to TRBJ2-7; D uncertain. Sequencing was done on a sample of peripheral blood. The sequence was collected from a man between 60 and 75 years old with active or convalescent COVID-19. Written as DNA, the CDR3 is TGTGCCAGCAGTTACTGGTCTTCCAGCTCCTACGAGCAGTACTTC. Protein sequence: CASSYWSSSSYEQYF.